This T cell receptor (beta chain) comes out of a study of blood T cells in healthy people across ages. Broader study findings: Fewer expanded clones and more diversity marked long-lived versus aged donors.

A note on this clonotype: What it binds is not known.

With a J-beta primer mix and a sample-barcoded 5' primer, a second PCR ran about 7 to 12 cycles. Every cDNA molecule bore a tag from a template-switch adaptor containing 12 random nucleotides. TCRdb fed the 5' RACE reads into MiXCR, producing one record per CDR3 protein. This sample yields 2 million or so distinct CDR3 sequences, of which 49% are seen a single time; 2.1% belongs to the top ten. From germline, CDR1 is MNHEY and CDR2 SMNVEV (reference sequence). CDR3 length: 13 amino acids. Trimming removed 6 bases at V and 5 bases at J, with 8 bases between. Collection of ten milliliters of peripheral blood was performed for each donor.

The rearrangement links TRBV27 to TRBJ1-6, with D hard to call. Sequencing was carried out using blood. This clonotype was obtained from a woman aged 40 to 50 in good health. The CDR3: CASSVVNNSPLHF. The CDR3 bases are TGTGCCAGCAGCGTAGTCAATAATTCACCCCTCCACTTT.